A selection of T cell receptor beta chains follows, all from one sample in a study of early T cells in non-severe SARS-CoV-2 infection. MiXCR, applied by TCRdb to the 5' RACE reads, yields one record per CDR3 protein. The table lists about 63,000 distinct CDR3 sequences, roughly 13% of them singletons. Sample: whole blood. These receptors were collected from an adult who was a healthcare worker with PCR-confirmed SARS-CoV-2 infection or an uninfected control (not recorded which). Each CDR3 is given with its conserved first and last residue. The order of the fields is V gene, J gene, CDR3 protein.

v_call: TRBV12-3/TRBV12-4; j_call: TRBJ1-3; cdr3_aa: CASSPDLGGNTIYF
v_call: TRBV29-1; j_call: TRBJ2-1; cdr3_aa: CSGGTSGDHNEQFF
v_call: TRBV19; j_call: TRBJ1-5; cdr3_aa: CASSSQTGNSNQPQHF
v_call: TRBV19; j_call: TRBJ2-1; cdr3_aa: CASSIDLRTYNEQFF
v_call: TRBV11-2; j_call: TRBJ2-7; cdr3_aa: CASRFPGTGGEQYF
v_call: TRBV6-2/TRBV6-3; j_call: TRBJ2-1; cdr3_aa: CASSYIYRAGESNEQFF
v_call: TRBV12-3/TRBV12-4; j_call: TRBJ2-2; cdr3_aa: CASSLDVGQNTGELFF
v_call: TRBV7-9; j_call: TRBJ2-1; cdr3_aa: CASSFLYNEQFF
v_call: TRBV7-3; j_call: TRBJ1-1; cdr3_aa: CASSPSAGNTEAFF
v_call: TRBV4-1; j_call: TRBJ2-3; cdr3_aa: CASRPTGGMPDTQYF
v_call: TRBV18; j_call: TRBJ2-7; cdr3_aa: CASSPRGTSYEQYF
v_call: TRBV7-8; j_call: TRBJ1-5; cdr3_aa: CASSLVGGGSNQPQHF
v_call: TRBV30; j_call: TRBJ2-1; cdr3_aa: CAWSILAGAYNEQFF